The T cell receptor beta chain under discussion was sequenced for a study of cytomegalovirus exposure and HLA in healthy donors. Study background: The 550 to 800 first-cohort repertoires and the 120 or so validation repertoires shared the same platform, a later analysis reported.

Germline loops: CDR1 SGHRS, CDR2 YFSETQ. V lost 1 base and J 1 base, leaving 10 bases between the germline ends. This CDR3 has 15 amino acids. Notes on the study in general: As confirmed in vitro, a few CMV-associated chains were specific for CMV antigens. Reports described diagnosis of cytomegalovirus status by the classifier as highly specific and sensitive. Rare TCR sequences predominated, though certain public TCRs were found in many donors.

Sequencing used immunoSEQ multiplex PCR; TCRdb keeps in-frame clones, though not all of them. The sample lists fewer than 100,000 clones; roughly 94% were seen once. Turning to this clone: Antigen: not known.

V gene TRBV5-1 combines with J gene TRBJ2-3; D might be TRBD1 (5 bases). Sequenced: PBMCs. The receptor's source is a woman between 18 and 30 years old in good health and CMV-seronegative. For the CDR3, the DNA is TGCGCCAGCAGCTTGTACCCGACAGGCACAGATACGCAGTATTTT. It is translated as CASSLYPTGTDTQYF.